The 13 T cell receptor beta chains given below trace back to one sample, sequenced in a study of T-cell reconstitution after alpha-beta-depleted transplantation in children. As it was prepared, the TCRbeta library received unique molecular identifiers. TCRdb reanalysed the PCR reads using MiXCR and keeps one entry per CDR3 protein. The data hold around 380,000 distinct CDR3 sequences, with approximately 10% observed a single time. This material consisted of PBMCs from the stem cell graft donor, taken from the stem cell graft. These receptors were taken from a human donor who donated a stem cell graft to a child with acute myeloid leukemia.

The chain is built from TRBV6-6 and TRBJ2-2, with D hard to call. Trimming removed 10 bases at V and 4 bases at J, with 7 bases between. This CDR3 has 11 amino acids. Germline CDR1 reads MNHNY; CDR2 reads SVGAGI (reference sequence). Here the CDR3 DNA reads TGTGCCACCCAGGTCACCGGGGAGCTGTTTTTT. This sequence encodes CATQVTGELFF.

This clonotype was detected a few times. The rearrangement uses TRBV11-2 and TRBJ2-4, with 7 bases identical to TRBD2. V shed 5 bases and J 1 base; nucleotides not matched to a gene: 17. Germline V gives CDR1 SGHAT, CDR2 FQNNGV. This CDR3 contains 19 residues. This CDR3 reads CASSLVPGLQLFAKNIQYF. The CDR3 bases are TGTGCCAGCAGCCTAGTACCGGGACTACAGCTTTTCGCCAAAAACATTCAGTACTTC.

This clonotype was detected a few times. CDR3 in DNA: TGTGCCAGCAGCGTTCAGGCGACAGGTCGTGGCTACACCTTC. It translates to CASSVQATGRGYTF. This sequence joins TRBV9 and TRBJ1-2, with a weak D call TRBD1 (6 bases). Trimming pared 2 bases from V and 7 bases from J, leaving 15 bases between. The CDR3 is 14 amino acids. Germline values: CDR1 SGDLS, CDR2 YYNGEE.

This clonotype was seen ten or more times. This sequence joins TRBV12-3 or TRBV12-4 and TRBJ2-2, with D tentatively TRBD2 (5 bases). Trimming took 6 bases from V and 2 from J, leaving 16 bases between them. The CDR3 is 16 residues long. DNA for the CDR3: TGTGCCAGCAGATCCCAAAATGGAGGAAACACCGGGGAGCTGTTTTTT. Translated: CASRSQNGGNTGELFF.

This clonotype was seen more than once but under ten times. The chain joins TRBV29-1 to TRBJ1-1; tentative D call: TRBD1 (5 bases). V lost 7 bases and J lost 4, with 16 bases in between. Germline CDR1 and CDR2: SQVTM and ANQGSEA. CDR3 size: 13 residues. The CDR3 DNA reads TGCAGCGCCTCCCCGGGGCGTCCCACTGAAGCTTTCTTT. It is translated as CSASPGRPTEAFF.

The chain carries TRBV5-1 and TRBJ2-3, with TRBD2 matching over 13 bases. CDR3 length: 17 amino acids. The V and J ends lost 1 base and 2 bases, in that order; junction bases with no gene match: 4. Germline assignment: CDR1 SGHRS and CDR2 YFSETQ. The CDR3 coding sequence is TGCGCCAGCAGCTTGCCGACTAGCGGGGGGCCCACAGATACGCAGTATTTT. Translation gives CASSLPTSGGPTDTQYF.

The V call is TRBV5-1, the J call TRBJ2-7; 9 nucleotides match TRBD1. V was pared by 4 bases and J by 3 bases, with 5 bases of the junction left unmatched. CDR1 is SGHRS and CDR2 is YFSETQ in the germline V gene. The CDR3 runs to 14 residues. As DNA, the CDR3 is TGCGCCAGCAGCATGACAGGGGGAATCTACGAGCAGTACTTC. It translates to CASSMTGGIYEQYF.

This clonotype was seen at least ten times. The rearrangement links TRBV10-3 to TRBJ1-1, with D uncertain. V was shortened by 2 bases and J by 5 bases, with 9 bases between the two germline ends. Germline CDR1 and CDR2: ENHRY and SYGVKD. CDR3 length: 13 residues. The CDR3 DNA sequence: TGTGCCATCAGTGAGGGCAGAATAACTGAAGCTTTCTTT. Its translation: CAISEGRITEAFF.

The CDR3 sequence is CASSLGTGTNIQYF. CDR3 nucleotides: TGTGCCAGCAGTCTCGGGACGGGCACAAACATTCAGTACTTC. The chain couples TRBV6-1 to TRBJ2-4, with D perhaps being TRBD1 or TRBD2 (5 bases each). The germline V gene has CDR1 MNHNS and CDR2 SASEGT. CDR3 size: 14 residues. V was cut by 5 bases and J by 6 bases, with 14 bases left in between.

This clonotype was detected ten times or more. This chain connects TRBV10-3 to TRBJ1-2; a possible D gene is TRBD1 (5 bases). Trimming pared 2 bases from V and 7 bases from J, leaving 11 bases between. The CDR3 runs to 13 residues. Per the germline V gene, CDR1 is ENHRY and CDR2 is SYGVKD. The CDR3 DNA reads TGTGCCATCAGTGAGACAGGCTCTGGTGGCTACACCTTC. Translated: CAISETGSGGYTF.

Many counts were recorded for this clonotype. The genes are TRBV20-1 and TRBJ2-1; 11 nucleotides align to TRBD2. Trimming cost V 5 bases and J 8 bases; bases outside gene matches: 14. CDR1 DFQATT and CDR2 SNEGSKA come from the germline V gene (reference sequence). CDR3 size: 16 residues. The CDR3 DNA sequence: TGCAGTGCTCTTCACCTCGCCGGGACTAGCGGCGATGAGCAGTTCTTC. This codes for CSALHLAGTSGDEQFF.

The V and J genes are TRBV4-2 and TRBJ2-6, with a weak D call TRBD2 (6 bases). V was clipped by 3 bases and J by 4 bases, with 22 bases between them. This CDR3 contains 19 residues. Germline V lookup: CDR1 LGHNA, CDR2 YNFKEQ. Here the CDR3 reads CASSHSNPGLDDGANVLTF. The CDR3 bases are TGTGCCAGCAGCCATTCCAATCCGGGACTCGACGACGGGGCCAACGTCCTGACTTTC.

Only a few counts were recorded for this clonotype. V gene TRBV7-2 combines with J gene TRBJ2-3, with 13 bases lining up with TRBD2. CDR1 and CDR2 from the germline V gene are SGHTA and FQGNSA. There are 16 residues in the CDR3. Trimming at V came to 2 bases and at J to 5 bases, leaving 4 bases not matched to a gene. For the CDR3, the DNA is TGTGCCAGCAGCTTAAGGACTAGCGGGAGAGGAGATACGCAGTATTTT. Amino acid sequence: CASSLRTSGRGDTQYF.